These 31 T cell receptor beta chains were all obtained from the same sample, sequenced in a study of T cell repertoires in aging, cancer and after chemotherapy. A mixed TRB-A/B primer pool amplified rearranged TRB by multiplex touch-down PCR. TCRdb reprocessed the multiplex PCR reads with MiXCR, giving one entry per CDR3 protein. The sample records under 15,000 distinct CDR3 sequences, just over 30% being singletons. TCR beta rearrangements were amplified from peripheral blood genomic DNA. Material: blood. All receptors come from a human donor in good health. The donor label of this sample is uncertain.

The V call is TRBV11-2, the J call TRBJ2-3; TRBD2 is a possible D gene (6 bases). The V and J ends lost 6 bases and 6 bases respectively, with 10 bases between them. The length of the CDR3 is 12 residues. From germline, CDR1 is SGHAT and CDR2 FQNNGV. DNA of the CDR3: TGTGCCAGCAGATCAGGAGGGGATACGCAGTATTTT. It encodes CASRSGGDTQYF.

The J gene is TRBJ2-1, the V gene TRBV12-3 or TRBV12-4, with 12 nucleotides matching TRBD2. V shed 4 bases, J shed 10 bases, and the junction held 5 bases outside the gene matches. The CDR3 totals 14 residues. The CDR3 reads CASSSTSGGREQFF. CDR3 DNA sequence: TGTGCCAGCAGTTCAACTAGCGGGGGGCGGGAGCAGTTCTTC.

This clonotype occurred once. A clone one base away is much larger, so this may be a read error. The chain employs TRBV18 and TRBJ2-2; the match to TRBD1 covers 7 bases. Germline V gene data show CDR1 as KGHSH and CDR2 as LQKENI. This CDR3 contains 14 residues. V trimming: 5 bases; J trimming: 7 bases; junction bases outside the gene matches: 7. Here the CDR3 reads CASSKDRDDGELFF. In nucleotides, the CDR3 is TGTGCCAGCTCAAAAGACAGGGACGACGGGGAGCTGTTTTTT.

This clonotype was seen more than once but under ten times. V gene TRBV6-5 combines with J gene TRBJ1-5; D remains unclear. Germline lookup yields CDR1 MNHEY and CDR2 SVGAGI. The CDR3 is 15 residues long. Trimming took off 0 bases at V and 0 bases at J, with 6 bases between the two ends. The CDR3 loop is CASSYSRDSNQPQHF. The CDR3 DNA is TGTGCCAGCAGTTACTCTCGGGATAGCAATCAGCCCCAGCATTTT.

In its sample, this clonotype was seen a few times. The J gene is TRBJ1-1, the V gene TRBV30, with D perhaps TRBD1 (5 bases). The CDR3 spans 12 residues. V was trimmed by 3 bases and J by 7 bases, leaving 12 bases between them. CDR1 is GTSNPN and CDR2 is SVGIG in the germline V gene (reference sequence). The DNA for the CDR3 is TGTGCCTGGAGCCAGACAGAGGGTGAAGCTTTCTTT. Translation: CAWSQTEGEAFF.

This clonotype has more than one count but fewer than ten. The DNA for the CDR3 is TGTGCCAGCAGCTTGGAAGGCGGGGGGGCCCTAGATACGCAGTATTTT. Protein: CASSLEGGGALDTQYF. The chain recombines TRBV5-5 with TRBJ2-3; 9 nucleotides agree with TRBD2. This CDR3 region has 16 residues. Germline assignment: CDR1 SGHKS and CDR2 YYEKEE (reference sequence). V trimming: 0 bases; J trimming: 5 bases; junction bases outside the gene matches: 7. Full variable domain (rest looked up from reference TRBV5-5 and TRBJ2-3): DAGVTQSPTHLIKTRGQQVTLRCSPISGHKSVSWYQQVLGQGPQFIFQYYEKEERGRGNFPDRFSARQFPNYSSELNVNALLLGDSALYLCASSLEGGGALDTQYFGPGTRLTVL.

The chain uses TRBV20-1 and TRBJ1-1, with D perhaps matching TRBD1 (6 bases). The germline V gene has CDR1 DFQATT and CDR2 SNEGSKA (reference sequence). This CDR3 has 12 amino acids. This CDR3 reads CSHDRINTEAFF. The CDR3 DNA reads as TGCAGCCACGACAGGATCAACACTGAAGCTTTCTTT.

The chain has TRBV5-6 and TRBJ2-1; D is undetermined. In germline, CDR1 is SGHDT, CDR2 YYEEEE. CDR3 length: 15 amino acids. V gave up 0 bases and J gave up 7 bases, with 14 bases separating them. The CDR3 coding sequence is TGTGCCAGCAGCTTGGGCCGCTGGCGGTGGAATGAGCAGTTCTTC. This codes for CASSLGRWRWNEQFF.

This clonotype has more than one count but fewer than ten. The chain combines TRBV6-5 with TRBJ1-5; D call uncertain. The ends were cut back, 6 bases at V and 0 bases at J, with 3 bases in the middle. Germline CDR1 reads MNHEY; CDR2 reads SVGAGI. This CDR3 is built from 12 residues. DNA of the CDR3: TGTGCCAGCAGGACTAGCAATCAGCCCCAGCATTTT. This sequence encodes CASRTSNQPQHF.

In this sample, this clonotype turned up once. V is TRBV6-1 and J is TRBJ1-1; a weak D match, TRBD1 (5 bases). Trimming cost V 8 bases and J 5 bases, with 18 bases left between them. In germline, CDR1 is MNHNS, CDR2 SASEGT. This CDR3 is 14 amino acids long. The CDR3 reads CASLLGGRLTEAFF. CDR3 DNA: TGTGCCAGCCTCCTCGGGGGACGGTTAACTGAAGCTTTCTTT.

J is TRBJ2-7 and V is TRBV7-9, with 7 bases fitting TRBD2. This CDR3 contains 12 residues. V lost 4 bases, J lost 5 bases, and 2 bases stayed unmatched. Germline V gives CDR1 SEHNR, CDR2 FQNEAQ (reference sequence). The CDR3 coding sequence is TGTGCCAGCAGCTCAGGGAGGGACGAGCAGTACTTC. Its protein product is CASSSGRDEQYF.

There are a few counts of this clonotype. The chain carries TRBV19 and TRBJ1-1; possibly TRBD1 for D (5 bases). Germline CDR1 is LNHDA and CDR2 is SQIVND (reference sequence). Trimming stripped 5 bases from V and 2 bases from J, with 9 bases between. This CDR3 has 13 residues. For the CDR3, the DNA is TGTGCCAGTAGTGCGACAGCCAACACTGAAGCTTTCTTT. Protein: CASSATANTEAFF. The variable domain in full, with the rest retrieved from reference TRBV19 and TRBJ1-1, is DGGITQSPKYLFRKEGQNVTLSCEQNLNHDAMYWYRQDPGQGLRLIYYSQIVNDFQKGDIAEGYSVSREKKESFPLTVTSAQKNPTAFYLCASSATANTEAFFGQGTRLTVV.

The chain has TRBV12-3 or TRBV12-4 and TRBJ2-3; 10 bases match TRBD1. The CDR3 loop spans 14 amino acids. The trim removed 5 bases at V and 6 bases at J, leaving 5 bases unmatched. DNA for the CDR3: TGTGCCAGCAGTATGGGACAGGGGAAGGATACGCAGTATTTT. Protein sequence: CASSMGQGKDTQYF.

This clonotype was observed a handful of times. The J gene is TRBJ2-2, the V gene TRBV6-5; TRBD1 matches at 11 bases. J was trimmed by 4 bases and V by 5 bases; bases with no gene match: 6. The CDR3 totals 16 residues. Germline V lookup: CDR1 MNHEY, CDR2 SVGAGI. The CDR3, as DNA: TGTGCCAGCAGTCCGGGGACAGGGGGTTTCACCGGGGAGCTGTTTTTT. Its protein product is CASSPGTGGFTGELFF.

In its sample, this clonotype ranks as medium-sized (0.01 to 0.1%). V and J are TRBV19 and TRBJ2-1; the match to TRBD2 covers 13 bases. CDR3 length: 15 residues. The V gene end was trimmed by 5 bases and the J gene end by 6 bases; junction bases not matched to a gene: 4. The germline CDR1 and CDR2 sequences are LNHDA and SQIVND (reference sequence). CDR3 region: CASSLGTSGINEQFF. CDR3 DNA sequence: TGTGCCAGTAGTCTAGGGACTAGCGGGATCAATGAGCAGTTCTTC.

The chain combines TRBV7-6 with TRBJ2-3; the D gene is possibly TRBD2 (6 bases). The CDR3 loop spans 13 amino acids. The germline gives CDR1 SGHVS, CDR2 FNYEAQ. Trimming cost V 1 base and J 8 bases, with 10 bases left between them. CDR3 region: CASSLVEAGTQYF. CDR3 bases: TGTGCCAGCAGCTTAGTTGAAGCGGGTACGCAGTATTTT.

V is TRBV5-1 and J is TRBJ2-3; 10 bases match TRBD2. After removal of 0 bases from V and 0 bases from J, the junction contained 1 base not matched to a gene. From germline, CDR1 is SGHRS and CDR2 YFSETQ. This CDR3 has 16 amino acids. As DNA, the CDR3 is TGCGCCAGCAGCTTGGAAGCGGGGGGGAGCACAGATACGCAGTATTTT. This sequence encodes CASSLEAGGSTDTQYF. Full variable domain (outside the CDR3, taken from reference TRBV5-1 and TRBJ2-3): KAGVTQTPRYLIKTRGQQVTLSCSPISGHRSVSWYQQTPGQGLQFLFEYFSETQRNKGNFPGRFSGRQFSNSRSEMNVSTLELGDSALYLCASSLEAGGSTDTQYFGPGTRLTVL.

This CDR3 reads CSARSQGFSGSYNSPLHF. The CDR3 DNA is TGCAGTGCTAGATCGCAGGGGTTTTCGGGCTCCTATAATTCACCCCTCCACTTT. The V call is TRBV20-1, the J call TRBJ1-6; the D gene is possibly TRBD1 (6 bases). This CDR3 has 18 amino acids. Germline CDR1 is DFQATT and CDR2 is SNEGSKA (reference sequence). Deletions cut 2 bases from V and 0 bases from J, with 17 bases between.

V is TRBV4-2 and J is TRBJ2-3; the D gene is possibly TRBD2 (7 bases). The length of the CDR3 is 17 residues. Looked up from germline, CDR1 is LGHNA and CDR2 is YNFKEQ. The germline V and J ends were trimmed by 0 bases and 3 bases, with 16 bases remaining between them. The CDR3 loop is CASSQDGTGGQTDTQYF. In DNA, the CDR3 is TGTGCCAGCAGCCAAGATGGTACGGGGGGCCAGACAGATACGCAGTATTTT.

The V gene is TRBV6-6, the J gene TRBJ2-1, with D uncertain. The germline CDR1 and CDR2 sequences are MNHNY and SVGAGI (reference sequence). The V end lost 2 bases, the J end lost 3 bases, and 11 bases lay between the germline ends. The length of the CDR3 is 15 residues. The CDR3 region is CASSYRRPDYNEQFF. CDR3 DNA: TGTGCCAGCAGTTACAGGCGTCCAGACTACAATGAGCAGTTCTTC.

A note on this clonotype: Mismatch with germline at one junction end may stem from a read error. This chain connects TRBV13 to TRBJ2-1; D gene unclear. The germline CDR1 and CDR2 sequences are PRHDT and FYEKMQ (reference sequence). This CDR3 has 16 residues. CDR3 protein: CASSQERRVRYNEQFF. CDR3 in DNA: TGCGCCAGCAGCCAAGAGCGAAGGGTTCGCTACAATGAGCAGTTCTTC.

This clonotype has only a few counts. The chain is built from TRBV19 and TRBJ1-2; TRBD1 matches 8 bases. Germline V gives CDR1 LNHDA, CDR2 SQIVND (reference sequence). This CDR3 spans 16 amino acids. J lost 2 bases, V lost 0 bases, and 5 bases had no gene match. The DNA for the CDR3 is TGTGCCAGTAGTATAGACGGGACAGGACCGAACTATGGCTACACCTTC. Translated: CASSIDGTGPNYGYTF.

This chain uses TRBV5-1 with TRBJ2-7, with TRBD2 identical over 8 bases. Germline lookup yields CDR1 SGHRS and CDR2 YFSETQ. J gave up 4 bases and V 1 base, and 4 bases lay outside the gene matches. This CDR3 has 14 residues. DNA for the CDR3: TGCGCCAGCAGCTTGCTCGGGGGGGAGTACGAGCAGTACTTC. Its protein is CASSLLGGEYEQYF.

This clonotype turned up a few times. The chain recombines TRBV19 with TRBJ1-1; 8 bases fit TRBD1. J was trimmed by 3 bases and V by 6 bases; bases with no gene match: 9. The germline V gene has CDR1 LNHDA and CDR2 SQIVND (reference sequence). This CDR3 comprises 15 residues. This CDR3 reads CASSRQGRGDTEAFF. The CDR3 DNA sequence: TGTGCCAGTAGCCGACAGGGGCGCGGGGACACTGAAGCTTTCTTT.

The V gene is TRBV6-5, the J gene TRBJ2-1, with 11 bases that match TRBD2. Unmatched junction bases numbered 20, after V lost 6 bases and J lost 4 bases. The CDR3 length is 20 residues. In germline, CDR1 is MNHEY, CDR2 SVGAGI. The CDR3 region is CASSSPRLAGGESGYNEQFF. Here the CDR3 DNA reads TGTGCCAGCAGCTCCCCCCGTCTAGCGGGGGGAGAGAGCGGTTACAATGAGCAGTTCTTC.

This chain connects TRBV19 to TRBJ1-5, with TRBD1 identical over 7 bases. Germline CDR1 reads LNHDA; CDR2 reads SQIVND (reference sequence). The V gene end was trimmed by 4 bases and the J gene end by 3 bases; junction bases not matched to a gene: 12. This CDR3 spans 17 amino acids. CDR3 DNA sequence: TGTGCCAGTAGTAGAGACTACCGGGACAGTTCCAATCAGCCCCAGCATTTT. Translating it yields CASSRDYRDSSNQPQHF.

Regarding this clonotype: A much larger clonotype is one base distant, so this may be a read error. The V gene is TRBV30, the J gene TRBJ2-2; TRBD1 or TRBD2 may be the D gene (5 bases each). Between the trimmed V and J ends, which lost 1 base and 4 bases, there was a span of 10 bases. This CDR3 comprises 14 residues. CDR1 is GTSNPN, CDR2 SVGIG, per germline (reference sequence). CDR3 in DNA: TGTGCCTGGAGTGGAGGGGTGCCCACCGGGGAGCTGTTTTTT. Translation: CAWSGGVPTGELFF.

This rearrangement joins TRBV18 to TRBJ1-2; 7 nucleotides match TRBD1. Trimming removed 6 bases from V and 0 bases from J; junction bases left unmatched: 10. Germline V gene lookup returns CDR1 KGHSH and CDR2 LQKENI. The CDR3 totals 16 residues. CDR3 sequence (DNA): TGTGCCAGCTCCCAGGACAGGAGCGGAGCTAACTATGGCTACACCTTC. This codes for CASSQDRSGANYGYTF.

This clonotype showed up just a few times. The chain carries TRBV12-3 or TRBV12-4 and TRBJ1-5, with D perhaps matching TRBD1 (6 bases). This CDR3 is built from 17 residues. The V gene lost 6 bases and the J gene lost 0 bases, with 18 bases spanning the gap. The CDR3 sequence is CASSHPTGTYSNQPQHF. In DNA, the CDR3 is TGTGCCAGCAGCCACCCCACAGGGACCTATAGCAATCAGCCCCAGCATTTT.

This clonotype was recorded a few times. The chain couples TRBV6-2 or TRBV6-3 to TRBJ2-1; 8 nucleotides match TRBD2. Germline V gene lookup returns CDR1 MNHEY and CDR2 SVGEGT. The CDR3 length is 16 residues. V lost 7 bases and J lost 2; bases outside the gene matches: 10. This CDR3 reads CASTRAAGAAYNEQFF. CDR3 bases: TGTGCCAGCACCCGAGCAGCGGGGGCCGCCTACAATGAGCAGTTCTTC.

The rearrangement uses TRBV20-1 and TRBJ2-3, with 11 bases fitting TRBD2. The germline V gene has CDR1 DFQATT and CDR2 SNEGSKA (reference sequence). CDR3 length equals 17 residues. Trimming at V came to 2 bases and at J to 3 bases, leaving 10 bases not matched to a gene. CDR3 in amino acids: CSARRWPLAGGTDTQYF. CDR3 sequence (DNA): TGCAGTGCTAGAAGATGGCCCCTAGCGGGGGGAACAGATACGCAGTATTTT.